The 7 T cell receptor beta chains below all came from one sample that was sequenced in a study of blood T cells in healthy people across ages. A J-beta primer mix and a sample-barcoded 5' primer were used in a second PCR of roughly 7 to 12 cycles. TCRdb processed the 5' RACE reads anew with MiXCR; each CDR3 protein has one entry. The table lists around 800,000 distinct CDR3 sequences, approximately 59% of them singletons. Sequencing used blood. Receptor source: a man aged 30 to 45 in good health.

The genes are TRBV10-3 and TRBJ1-1; 12 bases match TRBD1. Germline CDR1 ENHRY, CDR2 SYGVKD. The ends lost 3 bases at V and 0 bases at J; junction bases unmatched: 5. The CDR3 has 17 amino acids. The CDR3 DNA follows: TGTGCCATCAGTGAAGGGACAGGGGGCCTCATGAACACTGAAGCTTTCTTT. Its translation is CAISEGTGGLMNTEAFF.

This chain joins TRBV29-1 and TRBJ2-3; maybe TRBD2 (5 bases). Trimming shortened V by 7 bases and J by 6 bases, and 14 bases separated the two germline ends. This CDR3 has 12 residues. Germline CDR1 and CDR2: SQVTM and ANQGSEA. The DNA for the CDR3 is TGCAGCGGCGGGTCCCGTCCTGATACGCAGTATTTT. Its translation: CSGGSRPDTQYF.

J is TRBJ2-7 and V is TRBV7-9; perhaps TRBD2 as D (5 bases). Germline V gene sequence: CDR1 SEHNR, CDR2 FQNEAQ (reference sequence). The length of the CDR3 is 13 residues. The ends were cut back, 5 bases at V and 5 bases at J, with 13 bases in the middle. The CDR3 DNA reads as TGTGCCAGCAGCCCCTCCGGGGTGGACGAGCAGTACTTC. Encoded protein: CASSPSGVDEQYF.

This clonotype has more than one count but fewer than ten. The chain recombines TRBV20-1 with TRBJ2-7; the match to TRBD2 covers 12 bases. The V gene's germline CDR1 is DFQATT and CDR2 SNEGSKA (reference sequence). V was clipped by 3 bases and J by 3 bases; unmatched bases: 3. The CDR3 sequence is 14 residues long. CDR3 residues: CSASGTSGFYEQYF. CDR3 in DNA: TGCAGTGCTAGCGGGACTAGCGGGTTCTACGAGCAGTACTTC.

V usage is TRBV7-9 and J usage is TRBJ1-2, with D hard to call. Trimming left V 3 bases short and J 8 bases short, with 7 bases between. The length of the CDR3 is 11 residues. Germline V gene lookup returns CDR1 SEHNR and CDR2 FQNEAQ (reference sequence). DNA of the CDR3: TGTGCCAGCAGCTTCTCTAGGGGCTACACCTTC. Its translation: CASSFSRGYTF.

The chain employs TRBV20-1 and TRBJ2-5; 8 positions match TRBD2. The CDR3 has 14 residues. The ends lost 0 bases at V and 4 bases at J; junction bases unmatched: 4. The germline V gene encodes CDR1 DFQATT and CDR2 SNEGSKA (reference sequence). CDR3 sequence reads: CSARDLGLVETQYF. Here the CDR3 DNA reads TGCAGTGCTAGAGATCTGGGACTAGTAGAGACCCAGTACTTC.

The chain uses TRBV21-1 and TRBJ2-1; the table's D call, TRBD1, has no DNA check behind it. TRBV21-1 is classified as a pseudogene. The CDR3 spans 14 residues. The CDR3 DNA reads as TGTGCCAGCAGCAAGGTACAGGGGGCGTGTGAGCAGTTCTTC. This sequence encodes CASSKVQGACEQFF.